The source of this TCR beta chain is a study of blood T cells in healthy people across ages. Healthy Caucasian individuals from Russia aged 6 to 90 served as donors. Each donor supplied around 10 milliliters of peripheral blood. Extracted total RNA amounted to at least 5.5 micrograms for each sample. CDR1 is DFQATT and CDR2 is SNEGSKA in the germline V gene (reference sequence). V dropped 6 bases and J dropped 3 bases, with 17 bases sitting between them. The CDR3 totals 14 residues. The authors ran a second PCR of roughly 6 to 12 cycles using a sample-barcoded 5' primer and a J-beta primer mix. Every molecule of cDNA carried a tag from a template-switch adaptor with 12 random nucleotides. Each CDR3 protein gets one entry after TCRdb re-called the 5' RACE reads with MiXCR. The sample contains 850,000 or so distinct CDR3 sequences, roughly 26% of which appear only once.

Sequencing input: blood. The V call is TRBV20-1, the J call TRBJ1-2; possibly TRBD1 for D (5 bases). The source of this sequence is an elderly woman in good health. For the CDR3, the DNA is TGCAGTGCCAACCCGAGACAGCTCCACTATGGCTACACCTTC. Protein: CSANPRQLHYGYTF.